This T cell receptor (beta chain) stems from a study of cytomegalovirus exposure and HLA in healthy donors. The PCR contained 60 Vbeta and 13 Jbeta primers. Profiling relied on immunoSEQ multiplex PCR, and the TCRdb table lists in-frame clones only, not all of them. The listing records just under 65,000 clones. V was pared by 6 bases and J by 3 bases, with 11 bases between. Germline lookup yields CDR1 MNHEY and CDR2 SVGAGI. There are 13 residues in the CDR3. These donors counted as nominally healthy when sampled, but unrecorded immune exposures were likely. This receptor was taken from a boy between 5 and 17 years old in good health and CMV-seronegative. V and J are TRBV6-5 and TRBJ1-1; D uncertain. Sequenced: PBMCs. CDR3 sequence: CASSTRTDTEAFF. The DNA for the CDR3 is TGTGCCAGCAGCACCCGAACGGACACTGAAGCTTTCTTT.